Each of the 29 T cell receptor beta chains below was sequenced from the same sample in a study of blood T cells in healthy people across ages. PCR was performed a second time for roughly 7 to 11 cycles using a sample-barcoded 5' primer and a J-beta primer mix. Each CDR3 protein gets one entry after TCRdb re-called the 5' RACE reads with MiXCR. The repertoire has some 790,000 distinct CDR3 sequences, 25% to 30% of them found once; the top ten carry approximately 15%. Sequencing was done on a sample of blood. The source of these receptors is a woman older than 75 in good health.

The chain couples TRBV7-2 to TRBJ2-7, with D hard to call. The CDR3 is 15 amino acids. With 1 base removed from V and 3 bases from J, the gap between germline ends came to 13 bases. Germline CDR1 SGHTA, CDR2 FQGNSA. CDR3 sequence (DNA): TGTGCCAGCAGCTTAGTTCTAGGAGCCGTCTACGAGCAGTACTTC. Residues: CASSLVLGAVYEQYF.

The chain couples TRBV27 to TRBJ1-6, with D perhaps matching TRBD1 (6 bases). Trimming cost V 6 bases and J 13 bases, with 16 bases left between them. The CDR3 loop spans 13 amino acids. Germline V gene data show CDR1 as MNHEY and CDR2 as SMNVEV (reference sequence). The chain's CDR3 is CASSRGQRFPLHF. The CDR3 nucleotides read TGTGCCAGCAGCCGTGGACAGCGGTTCCCCCTCCACTTT.

Remarks on this clonotype: This may be a read error, as it is one base from a much larger clone. J is TRBJ2-5 and V is TRBV7-9, with 11 positions matching TRBD1. The junction had 10 bases not matched to a gene; V was cut back by 4 bases and J by 9 bases. This CDR3 has 15 amino acids. Germline CDR1 is SEHNR and CDR2 is FQNEAQ (reference sequence). The CDR3 bases are TGTGCCAGCAGCTCCGGACAGGGGGCTGCTGAGGCCCAGTACTTC. This encodes CASSSGQGAAEAQYF.

The J gene is TRBJ2-2, the V gene TRBV5-1, with D perhaps TRBD1 (6 bases). V lost 4 bases, J lost 0 bases, and 13 bases lay in between. The CDR3 loop spans 16 amino acids. CDR1 and CDR2 (germline): SGHRS, YFSETQ. CDR3 nucleotides: TGCGCCAGCAGCCCGTTGGGGACACCGAACACCGGGGAGCTGTTTTTT. This encodes CASSPLGTPNTGELFF.

This clonotype was recorded at least ten times. The rearrangement joins TRBV4-3 to TRBJ2-5, with D possibly TRBD2 on 6 matching bases. Germline V lookup: CDR1 LGHNA, CDR2 YSLEER. This CDR3 is built from 16 residues. The ends were cut back, 0 bases at V and 1 base at J, with 12 bases in the middle. DNA of the CDR3: TGCGCCAGCAGCCAAGAGACGGGCGGGGCCCAAGAGACCCAGTACTTC. Its protein product is CASSQETGGAQETQYF.

This clonotype was counted at least ten times. The chain joins TRBV12-3 or TRBV12-4 to TRBJ2-7, with TRBD2 identical over 11 bases. This CDR3 comprises 15 residues. The ends lost 6 bases at V and 4 bases at J; junction bases unmatched: 8. The CDR3 region is CASRGGSGGGYEQYF. In DNA, the CDR3 is TGTGCCAGCAGGGGAGGTAGCGGGGGGGGTTACGAGCAGTACTTC.

A few counts support this clonotype. A much larger clone lies one base from this, so it may be a read error. This rearrangement joins TRBV20-1 to TRBJ2-6; 8 bases match TRBD1. Germline loops: CDR1 DFQATT, CDR2 SNEGSKA (reference sequence). The CDR3 contains 16 residues. Written as DNA, the CDR3 is TGCAGTGGGACCACAGGGGGTTCCACTGGGGCCAACGTCCGGACTTTC. Protein sequence: CSGTTGGSTGANVRTF.

The chain recombines TRBV27 with TRBJ1-2; D is possibly TRBD1 (5 bases). Germline CDR1 is MNHEY and CDR2 is SMNVEV (reference sequence). Between the trimmed V and J ends, which lost 5 bases and 5 bases, there was a span of 12 bases. The length of the CDR3 is 13 residues. The CDR3 DNA is TGTGCCAGCAGTAAAACCGGGGGATATGGCTACACCTTC. It translates to CASSKTGGYGYTF.

Concerning this clonotype itself: This may stem from a read error, because a much larger clone lies one nucleotide away. The chain employs TRBV7-9 and TRBJ2-1; the D gene is possibly TRBD2 (8 bases). The CDR3 has 15 amino acids. V gave up 5 bases and J gave up 9 bases, with 20 bases separating them. Germline-derived CDR1 and CDR2 are SEHNR and FQNEAQ (reference sequence). Here the CDR3 reads CASSPWTSRGAEQFF. CDR3 sequence (DNA): TGTGCCAGCAGCCCATGGACTAGCAGGGGGGCTGAGCAGTTCTTC.

This clonotype came up a few times. Being one base from a much bigger clone, this may be a read error. The chain joins TRBV5-1 to TRBJ2-7, with D possibly being TRBD1 or TRBD2 (5 bases each). Trimming took 0 bases from V and 7 from J, leaving 14 bases between them. The length of the CDR3 is 14 residues. The germline gives CDR1 SGHRS, CDR2 YFSETQ. This CDR3 reads CASSLAVRDGEQYF. The CDR3 DNA reads TGCGCCAGCAGCTTGGCAGTCCGGGACGGTGAGCAGTACTTC.

This clonotype was detected many times. The chain is built from TRBV11-2 and TRBJ1-2; D remains unclear. Trimming left V 5 bases short and J 6 bases short, with 19 bases between. The germline V gene encodes CDR1 SGHAT and CDR2 FQNNGV. The CDR3 has 15 residues. In nucleotides, the CDR3 is TGTGCCAGCAGCACCCGCGCCGGGGTTCTTCATGGCTACACCTTC. Translating it yields CASSTRAGVLHGYTF.

The rearrangement uses TRBV3-1 and TRBJ2-1, with D possibly TRBD2 on 5 matching bases. Trimming cost V 0 bases and J 0 bases, with 9 bases left between them. Germline V gives CDR1 LGHDT, CDR2 YNNKEL (reference sequence). This CDR3 contains 16 residues. The CDR3 region is CASSQDVGSSYNEQFF. The CDR3 nucleotides are TGTGCCAGCAGCCAAGATGTAGGGAGCTCCTACAATGAGCAGTTCTTC.

Of note for this clonotype: A much bigger clone sits one base away, suggesting this may be a read error. The V call is TRBV4-3, the J call TRBJ2-1; no definite D call. CDR1 and CDR2 (germline): LGHNA, YSLEER. This CDR3 region has 13 residues. Trimming cost V 3 bases and J 8 bases, with 11 bases left between them. CDR3 coding DNA: TGCGCCAGCAGCCATTACGGAGAGGATGAGCAGTTCTTC. Translation gives CASSHYGEDEQFF.

This clonotype has ten or more counts. The chain links TRBV3-1 to TRBJ2-7; D unresolved. Germline V gene data show CDR1 as LGHDT and CDR2 as YNNKEL (reference sequence). This CDR3 is built from 11 residues. Trimming took 2 bases from V and 5 from J, leaving 4 bases between them. DNA of the CDR3: TGTGCCAGCAGCCAATCGCACGAGCAGTACTTC. Translating gives CASSQSHEQYF.

Concerning this clonotype itself: This may stem from a read error, because a much larger clone lies one nucleotide away. The chain is built from TRBV6-2 or TRBV6-3 and TRBJ2-6, with no clear D. V dropped 3 bases and J dropped 0 bases, with 12 bases sitting between them. The CDR3 covers 17 residues. Germline CDR1 and CDR2: MNHEY and SVGEGT. CDR3 sequence: CASSYIGRSSGANVLTF. CDR3 bases: TGTGCCAGCAGTTATATAGGGCGTAGCTCTGGGGCCAACGTCCTGACTTTC.

This clonotype showed up many times. This rearrangement joins TRBV10-2 to TRBJ1-2; 8 bases are shared with TRBD1. This CDR3 is 15 amino acids long. Trimming took 2 bases from V and 7 from J; bases not matched to a gene: 9. Germline V gene data show CDR1 as WSHSY and CDR2 as SAAADI. CDR3 sequence (DNA): TGCGCCAGCAGTGAGCGTACAGGGGGTGATGGTGGCTACACCTTC. Translating gives CASSERTGGDGGYTF.

This rearrangement joins TRBV7-2 to TRBJ2-2; TRBD2 matches at 7 bases. Germline values: CDR1 SGHTA, CDR2 FQGNSA. With 1 base clipped from V and 6 bases from J, the junction kept 8 bases outside the gene matches. This CDR3 region has 16 residues. The CDR3 sequence: CASSLVRRGGAGELFF. CDR3 coding DNA: TGTGCCAGCAGCTTAGTACGGAGGGGAGGGGCCGGGGAGCTGTTTTTT.

This clonotype showed up many times. Here the CDR3 DNA reads TGTGCCACCAGTGACTCCCCCAGGGGTCAAGAGACCCAGTACTTC. Its protein is CATSDSPRGQETQYF. The chain carries TRBV24-1 and TRBJ2-5, with D possibly TRBD1 on 6 matching bases. CDR1 is KGHDR, CDR2 SFDVKD, per germline. This CDR3 comprises 15 residues. Trimming cost V 4 bases and J 2 bases, with 13 bases left between them.

Comments on this clonotype: Given a much more abundant clone one base away, this may be a read error. The chain couples TRBV11-2 to TRBJ2-7, with a weak D call TRBD1 (6 bases). Germline CDR1 SGHAT, CDR2 FQNNGV. The CDR3 is made up of 13 amino acids. Trimming pared 5 bases from V and 2 bases from J, leaving 10 bases between. The CDR3 loop reads CASSTRDTYEQYF. CDR3 DNA: TGTGCCAGCAGCACCCGGGACACCTACGAGCAGTACTTC.

This clonotype has just a few counts. It may be a read error: a sequence one base away is much more abundant. The DNA of the CDR3 is TGTGCCAGCAGTTTAATAGAGGGGGTGCCCTTTCCTCAGTACTTC. Protein: CASSLIEGVPFPQYF. This sequence joins TRBV12-3 or TRBV12-4 and TRBJ2-5, with D possibly matching TRBD1 (6 bases). Trimming removed 2 bases from V and 11 bases from J, with 21 bases in between. This CDR3 is 15 amino acids long.

This clonotype was found many times. V usage is TRBV6-2 or TRBV6-3 and J usage is TRBJ2-3; unclear D gene. Per the germline V gene, CDR1 is MNHEY and CDR2 is SVGEGT. V was trimmed by 2 bases and J by 2 bases, leaving 5 bases between them. The CDR3 runs to 13 residues. The CDR3: CASSYLFTDTQYF. The DNA for the CDR3 is TGTGCCAGCAGTTACCTATTCACAGATACGCAGTATTTT.

CDR3 protein: CASSGRVAGNTEAFF. The CDR3 DNA is TGTGCCAGCAGCGGCCGGGTGGCAGGAAACACTGAAGCTTTCTTT. The chain carries TRBV11-3 and TRBJ1-1; D gene uncertain. Trimming shortened V by 5 bases and J by 2 bases, and 15 bases separated the two germline ends. This CDR3 contains 15 residues. From germline, CDR1 is SGHNT and CDR2 YENEEA.

This clonotype was observed at least ten times. The chain joins TRBV27 to TRBJ1-2, with TRBD1 matching over 7 bases. The CDR3 extends over 15 amino acids. Germline CDR1 reads MNHEY; CDR2 reads SMNVEV (reference sequence). V dropped 2 bases and J dropped 4; count of bases not matched to a gene: 7. The CDR3 protein is CASSLVGQSSYGYTF. In nucleotides, the CDR3 is TGTGCCAGCAGTTTAGTGGGACAGTCATCCTATGGCTACACCTTC.

On this clonotype itself: This could be a read error, since a much larger clone is one nucleotide away. This rearrangement joins TRBV7-6 to TRBJ2-1; possibly TRBD2 for D (6 bases). There are 15 residues in the CDR3. The V and J ends lost 7 bases and 3 bases respectively, with 16 bases between them. Germline V gene data show CDR1 as SGHVS and CDR2 as FNYEAQ. The CDR3 DNA reads TGTGCCAGCAACTCAAGTCCCGGGGGCTACAATGAGCAGTTCTTC. This sequence encodes CASNSSPGGYNEQFF. The full variable domain, rest sourced from reference TRBV7-6 and TRBJ2-1, is GAGVSQSPRYKVTKRGQDVALRCDPISGHVSLYWYRQALGQGPEFLTYFNYEAQQDKSGLPNDRFSAERPEGSISTLTIQRTEQRDSAMYRCASNSSPGGYNEQFFGPGTRLTVL.

Details on this clonotype: A much larger clone is a single base away; this may be a read error. The chain combines TRBV6-2 or TRBV6-3 with TRBJ2-1; D may correspond to TRBD1 or TRBD2 (5 bases each). The CDR3 is 15 residues long. The germline gives CDR1 MNHEY, CDR2 SVGEGT. The ends were cut back, 5 bases at V and 8 bases at J, with 19 bases in the middle. The CDR3 reads CASSPRDPGRDEQFF. The CDR3 DNA sequence: TGTGCCAGCAGTCCCCGGGACCCAGGGCGGGATGAGCAGTTCTTC.

This clonotype was seen only a few times. The gene calls are TRBV19 and TRBJ2-2; D remains unclear. Germline values: CDR1 LNHDA, CDR2 SQIVND (reference sequence). V lost 1 base, J lost 6 bases, and 3 bases lay in between. The CDR3 is 12 amino acids. The CDR3 nucleotides read TGTGCCAGTAGTATAGCATCCGGGGAGCTGTTTTTT. Residues: CASSIASGELFF.

The chain is built from TRBV20-1 and TRBJ2-2; 9 nucleotides align to TRBD2. J gave up 4 bases and V 0 bases, and 6 bases lay outside the gene matches. This CDR3 spans 16 amino acids. Per the germline V gene, CDR1 is DFQATT and CDR2 is SNEGSKA (reference sequence). The CDR3, as DNA: TGCAGTGCTAGAGATACGGGACTAGCCCCCACCGGGGAGCTGTTTTTT. This sequence encodes CSARDTGLAPTGELFF.

This clonotype was seen repeatedly, ten times or more. The rearrangement links TRBV15 to TRBJ2-1, with 8 bases identical to TRBD2. Germline assignment: CDR1 LNHNV and CDR2 YYDKDF (reference sequence). This CDR3 contains 17 residues. The V gene end was trimmed by 1 base and the J gene end by 0 bases; junction bases not matched to a gene: 5. CDR3 nucleotide sequence: TGTGCCACCAGCAGAGGCCAGCGGGGGAGCTCCTACAATGAGCAGTTCTTC. The encoded protein is CATSRGQRGSSYNEQFF.

V is TRBV5-1 and J is TRBJ2-2; D is ambiguous. The CDR3 length is 14 residues. The V end lost 6 bases, the J end lost 1 base, and 10 bases lay between the germline ends. Germline V CDR1 and CDR2: SGHRS, YFSETQ. The CDR3 is CASKAQMNTGELFF. The CDR3 region has the DNA TGCGCCAGCAAGGCCCAGATGAACACCGGGGAGCTGTTTTTT.